This T cell receptor beta chain was observed in a study of T and B cells in COVID-19 patients. Turning to the study itself: COVID-19 patients gave peripheral blood either during active infection or after recovery. Median age was about 34 years in the recovered cohort and 67 years in the active-infection cohort.

TRB was amplified from around 230-520 ng of blood genomic DNA. Multiplex PCR with BIOMED2 TRB-A/B primer pools amplified TRB rearrangements. TCRdb re-called the multiplex PCR reads through MiXCR, storing one row per CDR3 protein. The sample consists of several thousand distinct CDR3 sequences, about a quarter of them appearing once. Per germline, CDR1 DFQATT and CDR2 SNEGSKA (reference sequence). The J segment lost 1 base and the V segment lost 1 base, leaving 5 bases of the junction unmatched. The CDR3 is 16 amino acids. For this clonotype: The antigen is not known.

Study-level findings and limits: Patients with COVID-19 reportedly showed strongly skewed T cell receptor beta variable and joining gene usage.

The specimen was blood. This clonotype was obtained from a human donor with active COVID-19. The rearrangement joins TRBV20-1 to TRBJ1-4, with 8 nucleotides matching TRBD1. The CDR3 protein is CSARGQGAETNEKLFF. CDR3 nucleotide sequence: TGCAGTGCTAGAGGGCAGGGGGCGGAAACTAATGAAAAACTGTTTTTT.